Below are 23 T cell receptor beta chains sequenced from a single sample in a study of blood T cell repertoires in COVID-19. The protocol was immunoSEQ multiplex PCR, while the TCRdb copy is restricted to in-frame clones and leaves out a portion. The sample has some 160,000 clones; 78% are singletons. Specimen: peripheral blood. The receptor source for this set is a woman aged 80 or over with acute or convalescent COVID-19.

This clone was seen just once. The V and J genes are TRBV30 and TRBJ1-1; D remains ambiguous. Per germline, CDR1 GTSNPN and CDR2 SVGIG (reference sequence). The CDR3 runs 15 residues. The V and J ends lost 3 bases and 1 base respectively, with 15 bases between them. The CDR3 bases are TGTGCCTGGAGGAATGAGCCTCAAGCGAACACTGAAGCTTTCTTT. It is translated as CAWRNEPQANTEAFF. The full variable domain, rest sourced from reference TRBV30 and TRBJ1-1, is SQTIHQWPATLVQPVGSPLSLECTVEGTSNPNLYWYRQAAGRGLQLLFYSVGIGQISSEVPQNLSASRPQDRQFILSSKKLLLSDSGFYLCAWRNEPQANTEAFFGQGTRLTVV.

CDR3 in amino acids: CASSLPVGGSNQPQHF. The CDR3 DNA is TGTGCCAGCAGTTTACCCGTCGGGGGGAGCAATCAGCCCCAGCATTTT. J is TRBJ1-5 and V is TRBV28, with D maybe TRBD1 (5 bases). The CDR3 consists of 16 residues. Germline V gene data show CDR1 as MDHEN and CDR2 as SYDVKM. V lost 2 bases and J lost 1, with 12 bases in between.

This clone turned up a few times. The chain employs TRBV6-5 and TRBJ1-2; perhaps TRBD1 as D (5 bases). V was shortened by 6 bases and J by 6 bases, with 14 bases between the two germline ends. Germline V gene sequence: CDR1 MNHEY, CDR2 SVGAGI. CDR3 length equals 13 residues. The CDR3 DNA sequence: TGTGCCAGCAGGGGCCTGGGGGGTAATGGCTACACCTTC. Residues: CASRGLGGNGYTF.

V and J are TRBV19 and TRBJ2-5; a possible D gene is TRBD2 (5 bases). The V and J ends lost 3 bases and 4 bases respectively, with 15 bases between them. Germline CDR1 is LNHDA and CDR2 is SQIVND (reference sequence). The CDR3 is made up of 15 amino acids. In nucleotides, the CDR3 is TGTGCCAGTAGTATTTTGGCGGCCGGAGGAGAGACCCAGTACTTC. Its translation is CASSILAAGGETQYF.

J is TRBJ2-3 and V is TRBV7-8; 8 bases are shared with TRBD2. The CDR3 contains 17 residues. The V gene end was trimmed by 2 bases and the J gene end by 0 bases; junction bases not matched to a gene: 7. Germline V gene data show CDR1 as SGHVS and CDR2 as FQNEAQ. This CDR3 reads CASSLLGGGGSTDTQYF. In nucleotides, the CDR3 is TGTGCCAGCAGCTTACTGGGAGGCGGGGGGAGCACAGATACGCAGTATTTT.

V is TRBV19 and J is TRBJ1-2; no clear D gene. The V end was cut by 2 bases, the J end by 2 bases, with 12 bases between. CDR1 LNHDA and CDR2 SQIVND come from the germline V gene (reference sequence). CDR3 length equals 15 residues. CDR3 coding DNA: TGTGCCAGTAGTATACCCGGTAGCAGCAACTATGGCTACACCTTC. Its translation: CASSIPGSSNYGYTF.

V gene TRBV5-1 combines with J gene TRBJ1-2; D uncertain. Germline CDR1 SGHRS, CDR2 YFSETQ. The ends were cut back, 0 bases at V and 1 base at J, with 10 bases in the middle. CDR3 length equals 15 residues. The CDR3 DNA is TGCGCCAGCAGCTTGGCTGCAGGCATTAACTATGGCTACACCTTC. Protein sequence: CASSLAAGINYGYTF.

The V and J genes are TRBV30 and TRBJ2-3; D remains unclear. Trimming left V 1 base short and J 6 bases short, with 8 bases between. CDR1 and CDR2 (germline): GTSNPN, SVGIG (reference sequence). The CDR3 runs to 12 residues. The CDR3 protein is CAWSDTADTQYF. CDR3 in DNA: TGTGCCTGGAGTGATACCGCGGATACGCAGTATTTT.

This clone was seen only once. The chain recombines TRBV29-1 with TRBJ2-1, with 8 bases identical to TRBD2. The CDR3 runs to 14 residues. Germline V gene data show CDR1 as SQVTM and CDR2 as ANQGSEA. The J segment lost 3 bases and the V segment lost 5 bases, leaving 6 bases of the junction unmatched. As DNA, the CDR3 is TGCAGCGTTAAATTTAGCGGGGTCTACAATGAGCAGTTCTTC. This translates into CSVKFSGVYNEQFF.

The V gene is TRBV11-2, the J gene TRBJ1-1; weak D call: TRBD1 (5 bases). Germline loops: CDR1 SGHAT, CDR2 FQNNGV. The CDR3 is made up of 14 amino acids. Trimming cost V 5 bases and J 13 bases, with 23 bases left between them. The CDR3 protein is CASSTPKAPGWDFF. In DNA, the CDR3 is TGTGCCAGCAGCACCCCCAAGGCCCCAGGGTGGGATTTCTTT.

The V and J genes are TRBV19 and TRBJ1-1; no definite D call. The length of the CDR3 is 14 residues. Germline CDR1 LNHDA, CDR2 SQIVND (reference sequence). V shed 6 bases and J shed 4 bases, with 15 bases lying between them. CDR3 DNA sequence: TGTGCCAGTAGCCCACAGATCATGAGCACTGAAGCTTTCTTT. This codes for CASSPQIMSTEAFF. Filled out from reference TRBV19 and TRBJ1-1, the complete variable domain reads DGGITQSPKYLFRKEGQNVTLSCEQNLNHDAMYWYRQDPGQGLRLIYYSQIVNDFQKGDIAEGYSVSREKKESFPLTVTSAQKNPTAFYLCASSPQIMSTEAFFGQGTRLTVV.

V gene TRBV7-8 combines with J gene TRBJ1-4; possible D gene TRBD1, 5 bases. CDR3 length: 14 residues. CDR1 and CDR2 (germline): SGHVS, FQNEAQ. With 5 bases removed from V and 8 bases from J, the gap between germline ends came to 15 bases. The CDR3 sequence: CASSLGSNREKLFF. The CDR3 nucleotides read TGTGCCAGCAGCCTTGGATCCAACAGGGAAAAACTGTTTTTT.

V is TRBV5-4 and J is TRBJ2-2; tentative D call: TRBD1 (6 bases). From germline, CDR1 is SGHNT and CDR2 YYREEE (reference sequence). Deletions cut 0 bases from V and 13 bases from J, with 22 bases between. This CDR3 contains 16 residues. The CDR3, as DNA: TGTGCCAGCAGCTTGGAACAGGGCCACGCGCCTAGGTTGCTGTTTTTT. Translating gives CASSLEQGHAPRLLFF. Supplemented by reference TRBV5-4 and TRBJ2-2, the full variable domain reads ETGVTQSPTHLIKTRGQQVTLRCSSQSGHNTVSWYQQALGQGPQFIFQYYREEENGRGNFPPRFSGLQFPNYSSELNVNALELDDSALYLCASSLEQGHAPRLLFFGEGSRLTVL.

V usage is TRBV7-9 and J usage is TRBJ2-5; D possibly corresponds to TRBD1 (6 bases). Trimming took off 6 bases at V and 2 bases at J, with 13 bases between the two ends. Germline V gene data show CDR1 as SEHNR and CDR2 as FQNEAQ (reference sequence). The CDR3 contains 14 residues. CDR3 amino acids: CASSIAGQQETQYF. The DNA of the CDR3 is TGTGCCAGCAGTATAGCTGGACAGCAAGAGACCCAGTACTTC.

The rearrangement links TRBV4-2 to TRBJ1-4; D gene uncertain. The germline V gene encodes CDR1 LGHNA and CDR2 YNFKEQ. There are 16 residues in the CDR3. V lost 4 bases to trimming and J lost 2 bases, with 14 bases between them. The DNA of the CDR3 is TGTGCCAGCAGCCGCCCGCGGGGTGCTACTAATGAAAAACTGTTTTTT. Translated, it gives CASSRPRGATNEKLFF.

This clone was counted only a few times. This sequence joins TRBV27 and TRBJ2-7; D is undetermined. The V end lost 4 bases, the J end lost 6 bases, and 19 bases lay between the germline ends. The CDR3 spans 15 residues. CDR1 is MNHEY and CDR2 is SMNVEV in the germline V gene (reference sequence). The CDR3 region has the DNA TGTGCCAGCAGTTCAATAGGCAGGTCGGTAGGCGAGCAGTACTTC. Translating it yields CASSSIGRSVGEQYF.

The chain carries TRBV28 and TRBJ2-2; TRBD1 matches 7 bases. Germline V gives CDR1 MDHEN, CDR2 SYDVKM. The V gene end was trimmed by 7 bases and the J gene end by 6 bases; junction bases not matched to a gene: 11. CDR3 size: 15 residues. The CDR3 nucleotides are TGTGCCAGCATCTCCATGACAGGGTTGGCCGGGGAGCTGTTTTTT. Translating it yields CASISMTGLAGELFF.

This clone was counted once. This chain uses TRBV2 with TRBJ2-7, with 9 positions matching TRBD1. The ends lost 2 bases at V and 3 bases at J; junction bases unmatched: 14. Germline CDR1 is SNHLY and CDR2 is FYNNEI. The CDR3 runs 18 residues. The CDR3 spells CASSEMSGTGMGVYEQYF. For the CDR3, the DNA is TGTGCCAGCAGTGAAATGAGTGGGACAGGGATGGGGGTCTACGAGCAGTACTTC.

This clone came up many times. The chain employs TRBV9 and TRBJ1-3, with TRBD1 matching over 9 bases. Germline CDR1 and CDR2: SGDLS and YYNGEE. Trimming removed 4 bases from V and 4 bases from J; junction bases left unmatched: 6. The CDR3 is made up of 15 amino acids. The CDR3 is CASSTGQGSGNTIYF. The CDR3 DNA reads as TGTGCCAGCAGCACGGGACAGGGTTCCGGAAACACCATATATTTT.

V gene TRBV19 combines with J gene TRBJ2-7; D is uncertain. Trimming left V 5 bases short and J 3 bases short, with 14 bases between. Germline loops: CDR1 LNHDA, CDR2 SQIVND (reference sequence). The CDR3 consists of 14 residues. CDR3 in amino acids: CASSSRETGYEQYF. The CDR3 DNA sequence: TGTGCCAGTAGTTCCCGCGAGACTGGCTACGAGCAGTACTTC.

J is TRBJ1-2 and V is TRBV2; weak D call: TRBD1 (5 bases). V gave up 2 bases and J gave up 4 bases, with 11 bases separating them. This CDR3 has 14 amino acids. Germline V lookup: CDR1 SNHLY, CDR2 FYNNEI. CDR3 residues: CASSEQGSTYGYTF. The CDR3, as DNA: TGTGCCAGCAGTGAACAGGGAAGCACCTATGGCTACACCTTC.

V is TRBV6-2 or TRBV6-3 and J is TRBJ2-5, with D possibly matching TRBD2 (6 bases). V was cut by 2 bases and J by 1 base, with 14 bases left in between. Germline CDR1 and CDR2: MNHEY and SVGEGT. The CDR3 runs 16 residues. The CDR3 spells CASSYEPGTPQETQYF. For the CDR3, the DNA is TGTGCCAGCAGTTACGAGCCCGGGACTCCCCAAGAGACCCAGTACTTC.

The rearrangement uses TRBV5-1 and TRBJ2-1; 13 nucleotides align to TRBD2. J was trimmed by 2 bases and V by 4 bases; bases with no gene match: 3. CDR3 length equals 16 residues. CDR1 is SGHRS, CDR2 YFSETQ, per germline. In DNA, the CDR3 is TGCGCCAGCAGCAGGACTAGCGGGGGCCCCTACAATGAGCAGTTCTTC. This gives the protein CASSRTSGGPYNEQFF.